This entry lists 3 T cell receptor beta chains sequenced from one sample in a study of cytomegalovirus exposure and HLA in healthy donors. The data were produced by immunoSEQ multiplex PCR, yet TCRdb's version contains in-frame clones alone and is incomplete. The sample includes roughly 310,000 clones, 70% to 90% of them seen just once. Sequenced input: PBMCs. These receptors were obtained from a man under 40 in good health and CMV-seronegative.

Written as DNA, the CDR3 is TGCGCCAGCAGCCCTGGGGGCAGCGGCACCGGGGAGCTGTTTTTT. It translates to CASSPGGSGTGELFF. The chain couples TRBV5-1 to TRBJ2-2, with D possibly being TRBD1 (6 bases). The V gene's germline CDR1 is SGHRS and CDR2 YFSETQ. CDR3 size: 15 residues. Between the trimmed V and J ends, which lost 4 bases and 4 bases, there was a span of 14 bases.

In its sample, this clone was seen a few times. Additional DNA sequences in this sample encode the identical CDR3. The chain joins TRBV6-5 to TRBJ2-7; 9 bases match TRBD1. The CDR3 has 13 amino acids. The V gene's germline CDR1 is MNHEY and CDR2 SVGAGI. The J segment lost 3 bases and the V segment lost 6 bases, leaving 3 bases of the junction unmatched. CDR3 nucleotides: TGTGCCAGCAGGCGGGACAGGGACTACGAGCAGTACTTC. Protein sequence: CASRRDRDYEQYF.

The chain joins TRBV23-1 to TRBJ1-2; maybe TRBD1 (5 bases). TRBV23-1 is known as an ORF, though its function is uncertain. The CDR3 covers 15 residues. Trimming took off 6 bases at V and 0 bases at J, with 14 bases between the two ends. The CDR3 reads CASRLRQLSNYGYTF. The CDR3 DNA reads TGCGCCAGCAGACTAAGACAGCTGTCTAACTATGGCTACACCTTC.